This TCR beta chain appears in the sequencing data of a study of shared clonotypes between healthy human individuals. Notes on the study in general: An effect of sequencing depth on clonotype sharing among donors was expected.

Donors were healthy HIV-negative adults without recently reported acute infections or vaccinations. It was around 180 ng DNA, 25,000 to 35,000 T cell genomes, that sorted-subset replicate PCRs used. The method was immunoSEQ multiplex PCR; TCRdb's version includes in-frame clones alone and lacks a portion of them. The data show more than 1,200,000 clones, around 98.5% seen once. The CDR3 sequence is 14 residues long. V dropped 6 bases and J dropped 4; count of bases not matched to a gene: 3. Germline V lookup: CDR1 SNHLY, CDR2 FYNNEI. A remark on this clone: The antigen remains unidentified. The same CDR3 is also encoded by other DNA sequences in this sample.

The sequenced sample was naive CD4+ T cells sorted from blood. Subset specified: CD45RA+ positively selected. The chain joins TRBV2 to TRBJ1-5; TRBD1 agrees at 10 bases. The TCR sequence derives from a man aged 30-40 years in good health. The CDR3 protein is CASSGQGGNQPQHF. The CDR3 DNA follows: TGTGCCAGCAGCGGACAGGGGGGAAATCAGCCCCAGCATTTT.